The clone carrying this TCR beta chain was counted a few times. The entry originates in a study of response to subunit inactivated influenza vaccine. Using its own MiXCR run on the RT-PCR reads, TCRdb lists one record per CDR3 protein. The sample holds 630,000 or so distinct CDR3 sequences; 15% to 18% are singletons and the top ten take around 10%. Germline CDR1 is LNHDA and CDR2 is SQIVND (reference sequence). The CDR3 runs 16 residues. V shed 4 bases, J shed 5 bases, and the junction held 7 bases outside the gene matches. This chain links TRBV19 with TRBJ2-2, with 10 bases matching TRBD1. This receptor was identified in a man aged 50 or older who received an inactivated influenza vaccine. The sequencing used PBMCs from blood, collected 11 to 12 days after vaccination. CDR3 bases: TGTGCCAGTAGTACCGGGACAGGGGTTGTAACCGGGGAGCTGTTTTTT. Its translation is CASSTGTGVVTGELFF. The whole variable domain, filled in from reference TRBV19 and TRBJ2-2, reads DGGITQSPKYLFRKEGQNVTLSCEQNLNHDAMYWYRQDPGQGLRLIYYSQIVNDFQKGDIAEGYSVSREKKESFPLTVTSAQKNPTAFYLCASSTGTGVVTGELFFGEGSRLTVL.